The 9 T cell receptor beta chains below all came from one sample that was sequenced in a study of T cells after yellow fever vaccination. TCRdb analysed the 5' RACE reads with MiXCR anew, one entry per CDR3 protein. The data contain over 85,000 distinct CDR3 sequences, approximately 8.4% of them seen just once; the ten biggest clones take up 15% to 20%. The input for sequencing was CD8+ T cells not binding an NS4B(214-222) dextramer, sorted from PBMCs, taken around 15 days after the first yellow fever vaccination. These TCRs come from a man younger than 35 who received the YFV17D yellow fever vaccine.

The chain has TRBV27 and TRBJ2-5, with D hard to call. CDR3 length equals 13 residues. From germline, CDR1 is MNHEY and CDR2 SMNVEV (reference sequence). V lost 10 bases and J lost 3, with 15 bases in between. In DNA form, the CDR3 reads TGTGCCACCCATCTGAACCTCGAAGAGACCCAGTACTTC. Residues: CATHLNLEETQYF.

This clonotype was detected only a few times. This sequence joins TRBV3-1 and TRBJ2-7; D possibly corresponds to TRBD1 (5 bases). The CDR3 length is 15 residues. Germline V gene sequence: CDR1 LGHDT, CDR2 YNNKEL (reference sequence). Trimming removed 1 base from V and 1 base from J, with 11 bases in between. CDR3 coding DNA: TGTGCCAGCAGCCAAGGGACACATTCTTCCTACGAGCAGTACTTC. Protein sequence: CASSQGTHSSYEQYF.

The V gene is TRBV12-3 or TRBV12-4, the J gene TRBJ2-2; 13 bases map to TRBD2. With 5 bases clipped from V and 5 bases from J, the junction kept 2 bases outside the gene matches. This CDR3 region has 15 residues. DNA for the CDR3: TGTGCCAGCAGTCTGGGACTAGCGGGGACCGGGGAGCTGTTTTTT. Encoded protein: CASSLGLAGTGELFF.

The chain recombines TRBV4-1 with TRBJ1-1, with D uncertain. V lost 0 bases and J 5 bases, leaving 13 bases between the germline ends. Germline CDR1 reads MGHRA; CDR2 reads YSYEKL. This CDR3 is built from 15 residues. The CDR3 spells CASSQDRMGFTEAFF. The DNA for the CDR3 is TGCGCCAGCAGCCAAGATCGAATGGGTTTTACTGAAGCTTTCTTT.

This clonotype was detected only a few times. The CDR3: CASSSDRGPYEQYV. The CDR3 DNA reads as TGTGCCAGCAGCTCGGACAGGGGGCCCTACGAGCAGTACGTC. The genes are TRBV5-4 and TRBJ2-7; the match to TRBD1 covers 11 bases. Germline V gene data show CDR1 as SGHNT and CDR2 as YYREEE (reference sequence). V lost 3 bases, J lost 2 bases, and 1 base stayed unmatched. This CDR3 has 14 residues.

V gene TRBV12-3 or TRBV12-4 combines with J gene TRBJ2-5, with D perhaps being TRBD1 or TRBD2 (5 bases each). Trimming removed 2 bases at V and 4 bases at J, with 14 bases between. CDR3 size: 15 residues. CDR3 loop: CASSLYLGGRETQYF. The CDR3 nucleotides are TGTGCCAGCAGTTTATACCTTGGGGGTCGAGAGACCCAGTACTTC.

This clonotype was seen more than once but under ten times. The rearrangement joins TRBV6-1 to TRBJ2-7; no definite D call. CDR3 size: 11 residues. V lost 2 bases and J 3 bases, leaving 2 bases between the germline ends. The germline gives CDR1 MNHNS, CDR2 SASEGT. CDR3 nucleotides: TGTGCCAGCAGTGAACTCTACGAGCAGTACGTC. Protein: CASSELYEQYV.

This clonotype was seen ten or more times. The rearrangement links TRBV10-3 to TRBJ2-3, with 7 bases lining up with TRBD2. This CDR3 spans 14 amino acids. CDR1 and CDR2 (germline): ENHRY, SYGVKD. The V segment lost 7 bases and the J segment 2 bases; nucleotides outside the gene matches: 6. CDR3: CAINRGGYTDTQYF. The DNA of the CDR3 is TGTGCCATCAATCGCGGGGGATACACAGATACGCAGTATTTT.

This clonotype was seen many times. The chain joins TRBV12-3 or TRBV12-4 to TRBJ2-7; 8 nucleotides match TRBD1. The length of the CDR3 is 15 residues. The trim removed 5 bases at V and 5 bases at J, leaving 11 bases unmatched. CDR3: CASSPGTGPGDEQYV. DNA of the CDR3: TGTGCCAGCAGTCCGGGGACAGGCCCGGGGGACGAGCAGTACGTC.